This T cell receptor beta chain is drawn from a study of neurological immune-mediated disorders. Background on the study: Secondary progressive disease was present in 3, and relapsing-remitting disease in 31, of the approximately 35 multiple sclerosis patients. Findings and caveats of the study: Sharing of CDR3 amino acid sequences among expanded clones across subjects was absent, suggesting private repertoires in all groups.

The CDR3 has 15 amino acids. Germline trimming cut 6 bases from V and 11 bases from J; bases unmatched to any gene: 13. A 10-nucleotide random UMI tagged transcripts in template-switch 5'RACE cDNA synthesis. TCRdb reprocessed the 5' RACE reads via MiXCR and lists one record per CDR3 protein. The sample consists of roughly 52,000 distinct CDR3 sequences, over 3.5% of them appearing once. This clonotype was recorded at least ten times. Its cognate antigen is unknown. This TCR derives from a woman in her thirties or forties with multiple sclerosis. V gene TRBV12-3 or TRBV12-4 combines with J gene TRBJ1-1; 12 bases map to TRBD1. The sample taken for sequencing was CD4+ T cells from blood. The CDR3 DNA reads as TGTGCCAGCAGCCCCCCGGAGGGGACAGGGGGCACTGCTTTCTTT. Its translation is CASSPPEGTGGTAFF.